These 24 T cell receptor beta chains came from one sample sequenced in a study of breast tumors, draining lymph nodes, adjacent tissues. TCRdb itself ran the multiplex PCR reads through MiXCR, one entry per CDR3 protein. The table has about 120,000 distinct CDR3 sequences, about 20% seen once; the top ten hold under 4.5%. Samples came from axillary lymph nodes draining the breast cancer. Material: axillary lymph node tissue. The receptors derive from a female donor with breast cancer. Some clones in this sample may be carry-over from other donors' samples.

The chain has TRBV19 and TRBJ1-5, with 7 nucleotides matching TRBD1. Trimming cost V 7 bases and J 4 bases; bases outside gene matches: 10. From germline, CDR1 is LNHDA and CDR2 SQIVND (reference sequence). This CDR3 is built from 15 residues. CDR3 DNA: TGTGCCAGTAACAGCGGTAGGGACAGTAATCAGCCCCAGCATTTT. Translation gives CASNSGRDSNQPQHF.

The table lists this clonotype with many counts. The V call is TRBV20-1, the J call TRBJ1-6; 7 bases match TRBD1. Germline loops: CDR1 DFQATT, CDR2 SNEGSKA (reference sequence). The trim removed 5 bases at V and 6 bases at J, leaving 4 bases unmatched. This CDR3 is 13 amino acids long. The CDR3: CSARTGINSPLHF. The CDR3 bases are TGCAGTGCTCGGACAGGAATTAATTCACCCCTCCACTTT.

The sample holds many counts of this clonotype. The V and J genes are TRBV7-8 and TRBJ2-3; 7 nucleotides align to TRBD2. CDR3 length equals 16 residues. With 5 bases clipped from V and 2 bases from J, the junction kept 10 bases outside the gene matches. The germline gives CDR1 SGHVS, CDR2 FQNEAQ. The CDR3 loop is CASSPSPLADTDTQYF. DNA for the CDR3: TGTGCCAGCAGCCCAAGTCCGCTAGCGGACACAGATACGCAGTATTTT.

Many counts were recorded for this clonotype. The CDR3 here is CSARDSIAGFQETQYF. CDR3 DNA sequence: TGCAGTGCTAGAGATTCCATAGCGGGATTCCAAGAGACCCAGTACTTC. The chain recombines TRBV20-1 with TRBJ2-5; TRBD2 matches at 8 bases. J was trimmed by 1 base and V by 0 bases; bases with no gene match: 7. CDR3 length: 16 amino acids. The germline CDR1 and CDR2 sequences are DFQATT and SNEGSKA (reference sequence).

This clonotype was counted at least ten times. The gene calls are TRBV5-5 and TRBJ1-2; 9 bases are a match to TRBD1. In germline, CDR1 is SGHKS, CDR2 YYEKEE (reference sequence). The length of the CDR3 is 15 residues. With V trimmed by 5 bases and J by 1 base, 6 bases remained unmatched. The DNA for the CDR3 is TGTGCCAGCAGTCACCCGGGACAGGGTAACTATGGCTACACCTTC. This codes for CASSHPGQGNYGYTF.

This clonotype was observed at least ten times. CDR3 DNA sequence: TGTGCCAGCAGCTTGGCAGGGAGCTCCTACAATGAGCAGTTCTTC. Translated, it gives CASSLAGSSYNEQFF. The J gene is TRBJ2-1, the V gene TRBV7-3; D may match TRBD1 or TRBD2 (5 bases each). V was pared by 3 bases and J by 0 bases, with 9 bases between. CDR1 and CDR2 from the germline V gene are SGHTA and FQGTGA. This CDR3 has 15 amino acids.

This clonotype was observed many times. V is TRBV20-1 and J is TRBJ2-3, with 8 positions matching TRBD2. This CDR3 spans 14 amino acids. V lost 3 bases to trimming and J lost 3 bases; unmatched junction nucleotides: 5. Looked up from germline, CDR1 is DFQATT and CDR2 is SNEGSKA (reference sequence). The CDR3 sequence is CSASVGLVTDTQYF. For the CDR3, the DNA is TGCAGTGCTAGTGTGGGACTAGTAACAGATACGCAGTATTTT.

Concerning this clonotype itself: The conserved final phenylalanine or tryptophan is absent from the CDR3, which likely points to a read error. This chain uses TRBV27 with TRBJ2-7; no clear D gene. Trimming removed 6 bases from V and 1 base from J, with 10 bases in between. Germline V lookup: CDR1 MNHEY, CDR2 SMNVEV (reference sequence). The CDR3 covers 13 residues. CDR3 loop: CASRELTSYEQYS. DNA for the CDR3: TGTGCCAGCAGGGAGTTAACTTCCTACGAGCAGTACTCC.

In the case of this clonotype: This may be a read error, as it is one base from a much larger clone. V and J are TRBV20-1 and TRBJ2-1; 11 bases match TRBD2. There are 15 residues in the CDR3. Germline V gene data show CDR1 as DFQATT and CDR2 as SNEGSKA (reference sequence). CDR3 residues: CSARDASGRYNGQFF. In DNA, the CDR3 is TGCAGTGCTAGAGATGCTAGCGGGAGGTACAATGGGCAGTTCTTC.

This clonotype was detected only a few times. DNA of the CDR3: TGTGCCAGCAGTGTGATGGGTCTAGCGGGGAGCACAGATACGCAGTATTTT. Protein sequence: CASSVMGLAGSTDTQYF. V gene TRBV28 combines with J gene TRBJ2-3, with 9 bases identical to TRBD2. The ends lost 5 bases at V and 0 bases at J; junction bases unmatched: 9. The CDR3 is 17 amino acids. Germline CDR1 reads MDHEN; CDR2 reads SYDVKM.

In regard to this clonotype: A much larger clone sits a single nucleotide away, making a read error possible. The chain recombines TRBV7-9 with TRBJ2-2; D might be TRBD2 (7 bases). The CDR3 is made up of 18 amino acids. Germline CDR1 and CDR2: SEHNR and FQNEAQ (reference sequence). CDR3 region: CASSSARGGQGWTGELLF. In DNA, the CDR3 is TGTGCCAGCAGCTCGGCGAGGGGGGGCCAAGGCTGGACCGGGGAGCTGCTTTTT.

This clonotype appeared many times. The rearrangement uses TRBV19 and TRBJ1-4; 10 nucleotides agree with TRBD1. The V gene end was trimmed by 7 bases and the J gene end by 8 bases; junction bases not matched to a gene: 7. This CDR3 has 14 residues. CDR1 and CDR2 from the germline V gene are LNHDA and SQIVND (reference sequence). CDR3 sequence: CASKTGGAEEKLFF. The CDR3 coding sequence is TGTGCCAGTAAGACAGGGGGCGCTGAAGAAAAACTGTTTTTT.

This clonotype has ten or more counts. The V call is TRBV27, the J call TRBJ1-6; TRBD1 aligns across 7 bases. Trimming at V came to 2 bases and at J to 7 bases, leaving 8 bases not matched to a gene. Germline CDR1 is MNHEY and CDR2 is SMNVEV (reference sequence). CDR3 length equals 16 residues. CDR3 nucleotides: TGTGCCAGCAGTTTACTCGAGGGGGCCGGGAATTCACCCCTCCACTTT. Residues: CASSLLEGAGNSPLHF.

Notes on this clonotype: The junction and the germline gene differ at one end; a read error may be behind it. This rearrangement joins TRBV30 to TRBJ2-1; 7 bases map to TRBD1. This CDR3 is 14 amino acids long. Germline lookup yields CDR1 GTSNPN and CDR2 SVGIG (reference sequence). The CDR3 sequence: CAWSVRDRYNGQFF. The CDR3 DNA reads as TGTGCCTGGAGTGTACGGGACAGATACAATGGGCAGTTCTTC.

A word on this clonotype: A much bigger clone sits one base away, suggesting this may be a read error. This sequence joins TRBV11-2 and TRBJ2-1, with D uncertain. Germline CDR1 and CDR2: SGHAT and FQNNGV. CDR3 length: 14 residues. CDR3 sequence (DNA): TGTGCCAGCAGCCCCAGGTGGGCTAGGAATGAGCAGTCCTTC. Its translation: CASSPRWARNEQSF.

The chain is built from TRBV30 and TRBJ1-5, with 10 bases fitting TRBD1. The germline V gene encodes CDR1 GTSNPN and CDR2 SVGIG (reference sequence). V shed 3 bases and J 2 bases; nucleotides not matched to a gene: 4. The length of the CDR3 is 15 residues. CDR3 residues: CAWREGTGGNQPQHF. The CDR3 bases are TGTGCCTGGAGAGAAGGGACAGGGGGCAATCAGCCCCAGCATTTT.

About this clonotype: A read error may be the cause here, since a much bigger clone is one base away. The CDR3 does not end in the conserved phenylalanine or tryptophan, so this is likely a read error. The chain combines TRBV7-2 with TRBJ1-2, with 12 bases identical to TRBD1. This CDR3 is 15 amino acids long. CDR1 is SGHTA, CDR2 FQGNSA, per germline. The ends lost 1 base at V and 8 bases at J; junction bases unmatched: 5. The CDR3 sequence is CASSLVGTGGEGYTS. CDR3 nucleotides: TGTGCCAGCAGCTTAGTAGGGACAGGGGGCGAAGGCTACACCTCC.

This clonotype has only a few counts. The rearrangement links TRBV27 to TRBJ1-5; 7 bases are a match to TRBD1. This CDR3 spans 15 amino acids. J was trimmed by 7 bases and V by 4 bases; bases with no gene match: 10. CDR1 and CDR2 from the germline V gene are MNHEY and SMNVEV (reference sequence). The CDR3 DNA is TGTGCCAGCAGTTCCCGAGGGACAGTACGGCAGCCCCAGCATTTT. This sequence encodes CASSSRGTVRQPQHF.

V usage is TRBV6-1 and J usage is TRBJ2-5; TRBD1 aligns across 8 bases. The V segment lost 5 bases and the J segment 1 base; nucleotides outside the gene matches: 6. This CDR3 is 15 amino acids long. Germline CDR1 and CDR2: MNHNS and SASEGT. This CDR3 is CASSSTGTGQETQYF. CDR3 sequence (DNA): TGTGCCAGCAGTTCCACCGGGACAGGCCAAGAGACCCAGTACTTC.

The table lists this clonotype with many counts. The V and J genes are TRBV10-3 and TRBJ1-2; a weak D match, TRBD1 (6 bases). CDR1 ENHRY and CDR2 SYGVKD come from the germline V gene. This CDR3 region has 16 residues. Between the trimmed V and J ends, which lost 4 bases and 0 bases, there was a span of 15 bases. CDR3 in amino acids: CAISATLQGTNYGYTF. CDR3 nucleotides: TGTGCCATCAGTGCGACCCTACAGGGAACTAACTATGGCTACACCTTC.

Concerning this clonotype: This may be a read error, as it is one base from a much larger clone. V gene TRBV5-6 combines with J gene TRBJ2-7; weak D call: TRBD2 (7 bases). Germline assignment: CDR1 SGHDT and CDR2 YYEEEE. CDR3 length: 14 residues. The CDR3 is CASSLKRGHYGQYF. CDR3 bases: TGTGCCAGCAGCTTGAAGCGGGGACACTACGGGCAGTACTTC.

The chain has TRBV5-5 and TRBJ2-4; D perhaps matches TRBD2 (5 bases). Germline-derived CDR1 and CDR2 are SGHKS and YYEKEE (reference sequence). The CDR3 extends over 13 amino acids. With 4 bases removed from V and 10 bases from J, the gap between germline ends came to 15 bases. The CDR3 DNA reads as TGTGCCAGCAGCGGCGGTACTAGGGAGATTCAGTACTTC. This translates into CASSGGTREIQYF. Drawing the rest from reference TRBV5-5 and TRBJ2-4, the complete variable domain is DAGVTQSPTHLIKTRGQQVTLRCSPISGHKSVSWYQQVLGQGPQFIFQYYEKEERGRGNFPDRFSARQFPNYSSELNVNALLLGDSALYLCASSGGTREIQYFGAGTRLSVL.

The rearrangement uses TRBV6-1 and TRBJ1-2; 9 nucleotides agree with TRBD1. Germline CDR1 is MNHNS and CDR2 is SASEGT. The junction had 4 bases not matched to a gene; V was cut back by 2 bases and J by 3 bases. CDR3 size: 15 residues. The CDR3 region is CASSETTGGDYGYTF. CDR3 nucleotides: TGTGCCAGCAGTGAAACTACAGGGGGCGACTATGGCTACACCTTC.

This clonotype has at least ten counts. The CDR3 DNA follows: TGTGCCAGCAGCGGACGACTAGCGGGAATAGATACGCAGTATTTT. This codes for CASSGRLAGIDTQYF. This rearrangement joins TRBV9 to TRBJ2-3; TRBD2 matches at 11 bases. J gave up 5 bases and V 3 bases, and 5 bases lay outside the gene matches. Per germline, CDR1 SGDLS and CDR2 YYNGEE. This CDR3 has 15 residues.